These 30 T cell receptor beta chains were sequenced from one sample in a study of blood T cell repertoires in COVID-19 (dated by TCRdb to about 2020). Receptor amplification or capture employed the immunoSEQ multiplex PCR assay. Here the immuneACCESS table is served through TCRdb, limited to in-frame sequences with V and J called. Missing clones are a known gap in these copies; in checked studies unresolved V genes cover under half, and the rest lacks a known reason. Here the sample has 200,000 to 300,000 clones; 88% occur a single time. Jointly, the top ten make up about 3.1% of the sample. Sequencing was carried out using PBMCs or T cells enriched from blood (not recorded which). These receptors came from a woman between 40 and 55 years old who had been exposed to COVID-19.

This chain uses TRBV6-5 with TRBJ1-5; 9 positions match TRBD1. The trim removed 7 bases at V and 7 bases at J, leaving 5 bases unmatched. The CDR3 sequence is 13 residues long. CDR1 and CDR2 (germline): MNHEY, SVGAGI. The CDR3 DNA reads TGTGCCAGCACCGCGGACAGGGGCCAGCCCCAGCATTTT. This sequence encodes CASTADRGQPQHF.

This sequence joins TRBV28 and TRBJ1-4, with TRBD1 matching 7 bases. The CDR3 sequence is 15 residues long. Germline loops: CDR1 MDHEN, CDR2 SYDVKM. V trimming: 6 bases; J trimming: 7 bases; junction bases outside the gene matches: 11. The CDR3 nucleotides are TGTGCCAGCAGACTAGCCGGACAGGCGGGTGAAAAACTGTTTTTT. Translated: CASRLAGQAGEKLFF.

V usage is TRBV6-5 and J usage is TRBJ1-2; TRBD1 agrees at 7 bases. This CDR3 comprises 13 residues. After removal of 7 bases from V and 5 bases from J, the junction contained 7 bases not matched to a gene. The germline CDR1 and CDR2 sequences are MNHEY and SVGAGI. The CDR3 DNA is TGTGCCAGCACCATAGGGACAGCTTATGGCTACACCTTC. Its protein product is CASTIGTAYGYTF.

This clone occurred a few times. The chain is built from TRBV30 and TRBJ1-2, with D uncertain. Germline V lookup: CDR1 GTSNPN, CDR2 SVGIG (reference sequence). This CDR3 comprises 11 residues. V was cut by 4 bases and J by 6 bases, with 9 bases left in between. The CDR3 nucleotides read TGTGCCTGGACCCTTTCCCATGGCTACACCTTC. Its protein product is CAWTLSHGYTF.

The V call is TRBV19, the J call TRBJ2-1; the D gene is possibly TRBD1 (6 bases). The CDR3 runs to 13 residues. V gave up 6 bases and J gave up 7 bases, with 13 bases separating them. The germline CDR1 and CDR2 sequences are LNHDA and SQIVND (reference sequence). The DNA for the CDR3 is TGTGCCAGTAGAAAGGACAGAGCTAATGAGCAGTTCTTC. Residues: CASRKDRANEQFF.

The chain is built from TRBV27 and TRBJ2-7, with D possibly being TRBD1 (6 bases). The V end was cut by 6 bases, the J end by 2 bases, with 14 bases between. Germline V gene lookup returns CDR1 MNHEY and CDR2 SMNVEV (reference sequence). This CDR3 spans 14 amino acids. The CDR3 region has the DNA TGTGCCAGCAGATTTACAGGGATCACCTACGAGCAGTACTTC. Translated: CASRFTGITYEQYF.

The chain is built from TRBV5-4 and TRBJ2-7; 9 bases map to TRBD2. The CDR3 sequence is 16 residues long. V lost 3 bases and J lost 0; bases outside the gene matches: 7. CDR1 is SGHNT and CDR2 is YYREEE in the germline V gene (reference sequence). The CDR3 here is CASSSAGGRSSYEQYF. CDR3 nucleotide sequence: TGTGCCAGCAGCTCCGCGGGGGGGAGATCCTCCTACGAGCAGTACTTC.

The V and J genes are TRBV28 and TRBJ1-2; D possibly corresponds to TRBD1 (5 bases). Trimming shortened V by 5 bases and J by 7 bases, and 20 bases separated the two germline ends. From germline, CDR1 is MDHEN and CDR2 SYDVKM. The CDR3 extends over 15 amino acids. The CDR3 sequence is CASSTSGQGSRGYTF. In nucleotides, the CDR3 is TGTGCCAGCAGTACGAGTGGGCAGGGAAGTCGTGGCTACACCTTC.

The rearrangement joins TRBV9 to TRBJ1-1; D remains ambiguous. CDR1 SGDLS and CDR2 YYNGEE come from the germline V gene. V was shortened by 4 bases and J by 8 bases, with 12 bases between the two germline ends. This CDR3 has 12 residues. DNA of the CDR3: TGTGCCAGCAGCCCTGGCAGTATAGAAGCTTTCTTT. It encodes CASSPGSIEAFF. The full variable domain, with the rest looked up from reference TRBV9 and TRBJ1-1, is DSGVTQTPKHLITATGQRVTLRCSPRSGDLSVYWYQQSLDQGLQFLIQYYNGEERAKGNILERFSAQQFPDLHSELNLSSLELGDSALYFCASSPGSIEAFFGQGTRLTVV.

This rearrangement joins TRBV9 to TRBJ2-1; 9 bases align to TRBD2. Germline V lookup: CDR1 SGDLS, CDR2 YYNGEE. The CDR3 consists of 19 residues. V was pared by 4 bases and J by 10 bases, with 24 bases of the junction left unmatched. CDR3: CASSSQRAGGLASNTEQFF. CDR3 sequence (DNA): TGTGCCAGCAGCTCCCAGAGGGCCGGGGGACTAGCCTCAAATACCGAGCAGTTCTTC.

The V call is TRBV19, the J call TRBJ2-7; maybe TRBD1 (6 bases). This CDR3 is built from 12 residues. Germline-derived CDR1 and CDR2 are LNHDA and SQIVND (reference sequence). V lost 5 bases and J 9 bases, leaving 14 bases between the germline ends. The CDR3 DNA sequence: TGTGCCAGTAGTCAAACAGGGTATAGGCAGTACTTC. Protein: CASSQTGYRQYF.

The rearrangement joins TRBV7-5 to TRBJ2-7; TRBD2 was called by the table and not checked on the DNA. TRBV7-5 is an annotated pseudogene. CDR3 length: 14 residues. The CDR3 DNA sequence: TGTGCCAGAAGCTTCAAAGGACTGCTCTACGAGCAGTACGTC. Translation gives CARSFKGLLYEQYV.

V usage is TRBV18 and J usage is TRBJ1-1; TRBD1 might be the D (5 bases). This CDR3 region has 12 residues. V lost 5 bases to trimming and J lost 4 bases, with 8 bases between them. Looked up from germline, CDR1 is KGHSH and CDR2 is LQKENI. CDR3 DNA: TGTGCCAGCTCAGACGGGGGCACTGAAGCTTTCTTT. Translation: CASSDGGTEAFF.

The chain carries TRBV14 and TRBJ1-2, with D hard to call. The CDR3 has 13 amino acids. Germline V gene data show CDR1 as SGHDN and CDR2 as FVKESK. V lost 5 bases, J lost 4 bases, and 11 bases lay in between. As DNA, the CDR3 is TGTGCCAGCAGCTTTGCGCCCCTCTATGGCTACACCTTC. It translates to CASSFAPLYGYTF.

With regard to this clone: A junction end diverges from the germline sequence, so it may reflect a read error. The same CDR3 can be traced to other DNA sequences in this sample. The chain has TRBV6-2 or TRBV6-3 and TRBJ1-2; D ambiguous. Germline CDR1 and CDR2: MNHEY and SVGEGT. This CDR3 is 14 amino acids long. This CDR3 reads CASSGRLGNYGYTF. The CDR3 coding sequence is TGTGCCAGCAGTGGGCGACTAGGGAACTATGGCTACACTTTC.

V and J are TRBV27 and TRBJ2-1; 8 bases are shared with TRBD2. In germline, CDR1 is MNHEY, CDR2 SMNVEV (reference sequence). The CDR3 is 14 residues long. Trimming took 5 bases from V and 9 from J; bases not matched to a gene: 9. In nucleotides, the CDR3 is TGTGCCAGCAGTAATTTCCGGACTAGCATTGAGCAGTTCTTC. It encodes CASSNFRTSIEQFF.

With respect to this clone: One end of the junction does not line up with germline, which may come from a read error. The J gene is TRBJ2-1, the V gene TRBV5-1; tentatively, D is TRBD1 (5 bases). CDR3 length: 16 residues. Germline V gives CDR1 SGHRS, CDR2 YFSETQ. CDR3 in DNA: TGTGCCAGCAGCTTGCGACAGTCGAGCTCCTACAATGAGCAGTTCTTC. It is translated as CASSLRQSSSYNEQFF.

The chain recombines TRBV9 with TRBJ2-1, with a possible D match to TRBD2 (5 bases). The CDR3 consists of 16 residues. Germline V CDR1 and CDR2: SGDLS, YYNGEE. V was pared by 0 bases and J by 6 bases, with 16 bases between. The CDR3 reads CASSVAPTGNVNEQFF. In DNA, the CDR3 is TGTGCCAGCAGCGTAGCTCCCACGGGGAACGTCAATGAGCAGTTCTTC.

The gene calls are TRBV10-2 and TRBJ2-7; D may be TRBD2 (5 bases). This CDR3 has 13 residues. V shed 5 bases and J shed 6 bases, with 14 bases lying between them. Germline values: CDR1 WSHSY, CDR2 SAAADI. CDR3 sequence reads: CASSFSRASEQYV. Written as DNA, the CDR3 is TGCGCCAGCAGTTTTTCGAGGGCAAGCGAGCAGTACGTC.

DNA for the CDR3: TGTGCCAGCAGCCTAAGGACTAGCGGTCCATTTAGCTCCTACAATGAGCAGTTCTTC. Protein: CASSLRTSGPFSSYNEQFF. The V call is TRBV4-2, the J call TRBJ2-1, with 10 bases that match TRBD2. V shed 4 bases, J shed 0 bases, and the junction held 12 bases outside the gene matches. Germline V gene sequence: CDR1 LGHNA, CDR2 YNFKEQ. This CDR3 has 19 residues.

The chain employs TRBV7-6 and TRBJ2-1; a possible D gene is TRBD1 (5 bases). The germline V and J ends were trimmed by 3 bases and 7 bases, with 7 bases remaining between them. The CDR3 has 12 amino acids. Germline V gives CDR1 SGHVS, CDR2 FNYEAQ. In nucleotides, the CDR3 is TGTGCCAGCAGCTTCTCAGGGAATGAGCAGTTCTTC. Translating gives CASSFSGNEQFF.

The chain carries TRBV29-1 and TRBJ2-3; D ambiguous. The CDR3 is 13 amino acids. The germline gives CDR1 SQVTM, CDR2 ANQGSEA. The V end was cut by 3 bases, the J end by 7 bases, with 14 bases between. The CDR3 loop reads CSVDSARLNTQYF. The DNA for the CDR3 is TGCAGCGTTGACTCGGCACGACTGAATACGCAGTATTTT.

The V and J genes are TRBV20-1 and TRBJ2-5; 12 nucleotides line up with TRBD1. The germline V gene encodes CDR1 DFQATT and CDR2 SNEGSKA (reference sequence). This CDR3 has 16 residues. V shed 3 bases and J 4 bases; nucleotides not matched to a gene: 9. In nucleotides, the CDR3 is TGCAGTGCTAGTCCCCCGGGACAGGGGGCCACAGAGACCCAGTACTTC. Translation: CSASPPGQGATETQYF.

Turning to this clone: The junction differs from germline at one of its ends, possibly a read error. V and J are TRBV18 and TRBJ1-1; 11 positions match TRBD1. CDR1 is KGHSH, CDR2 LQKENI, per germline. This CDR3 has 14 amino acids. CDR3 region: CASSSLGQGALTLF. The CDR3 nucleotides are TGTGCCAGCTCATCGCTTGGACAGGGGGCTCTTACCCTCTTT.

This clone was seen just once. In nucleotides, the CDR3 is TGCAGCGTTGAACTCCCGATGGCGGAAGGTGGCTACACCTTC. Translated, it gives CSVELPMAEGGYTF. The gene calls are TRBV29-1 and TRBJ1-2, with no clear D. The length of the CDR3 is 14 residues. CDR1 and CDR2 from the germline V gene are SQVTM and ANQGSEA. V dropped 2 bases and J dropped 7 bases, with 17 bases sitting between them.

V is TRBV3-1 (or the pseudogene TRBV3-2) and J is TRBJ2-1; possible D gene TRBD1, 6 bases. This CDR3 spans 15 amino acids. The germline V gene has CDR1 LGHDT and CDR2 YNNKEL (reference sequence). V was trimmed by 4 bases and J by 5 bases, leaving 15 bases between them. The CDR3, as DNA: TGTGCCAGCAGCCTCTCGACAGGTAAAAACAATGAGCAGTTCTTC. Translated: CASSLSTGKNNEQFF.

Details on this clone: Sequence at one end of the junction differs from germline and may be a read error. The chain uses TRBV5-1 and TRBJ2-3; D is perhaps TRBD1 (5 bases). The germline gives CDR1 SGHRS, CDR2 YFSETQ. This CDR3 has 14 amino acids. The DNA for the CDR3 is TGTGCCAGCAGCTTAACAGGCTACACAGATACGCAGTATTTT. The encoded protein is CASSLTGYTDTQYF.

The chain employs TRBV29-1 and TRBJ2-3, with D perhaps matching TRBD2 (6 bases). Germline CDR1 reads SQVTM; CDR2 reads ANQGSEA. This CDR3 region has 13 residues. The V end lost 5 bases, the J end lost 4 bases, and 13 bases lay between the germline ends. The CDR3 loop is CSVLPGEADTQYF. For the CDR3, the DNA is TGCAGCGTTTTGCCGGGAGAGGCAGATACGCAGTATTTT.

V and J are TRBV19 and TRBJ1-5; 10 nucleotides match TRBD1. From germline, CDR1 is LNHDA and CDR2 SQIVND (reference sequence). The CDR3 has 18 residues. The ends lost 7 bases at V and 1 base at J; junction bases unmatched: 13. The CDR3 loop reads CASIGGQGLVRSNQPQHF. For the CDR3, the DNA is TGTGCCAGTATTGGGGGACAGGGGTTGGTTCGGAGCAATCAGCCCCAGCATTTT. Complete variable domain (other parts from reference TRBV19 and TRBJ1-5): DGGITQSPKYLFRKEGQNVTLSCEQNLNHDAMYWYRQDPGQGLRLIYYSQIVNDFQKGDIAEGYSVSREKKESFPLTVTSAQKNPTAFYLCASIGGQGLVRSNQPQHFGDGTRLSIL.

The chain uses TRBV11-3 and TRBJ1-3, with D uncertain. The CDR3 is 14 amino acids. Germline V gene data show CDR1 as SGHNT and CDR2 as YENEEA. The ends were cut back, 3 bases at V and 4 bases at J, with 10 bases in the middle. The CDR3 reads CASSFPGAGNTIYF. The CDR3 DNA reads TGTGCCAGCAGCTTTCCAGGTGCGGGAAACACCATATATTTT.